The 21 T cell receptor beta chains below all came from one sample that was sequenced in a study of technical replicates of blood from a handful of donors. Assay: immunoSEQ multiplex PCR; the TCRdb copy retains only in-frame clones and omits some. Altogether more than 65,000 clones are present, 91% being singletons, with the ten largest covering approximately 0.41%. The specimen sequenced was T cells isolated from PBMCs. The receptor source for this set is a human donor in good health.

V and J are TRBV4-2 and TRBJ2-5; D is possibly TRBD2 (6 bases). This CDR3 contains 15 residues. The germline V gene has CDR1 LGHNA and CDR2 YNFKEQ. Trimming removed 4 bases from V and 1 base from J, with 13 bases in between. The chain's CDR3 is CASSLYGTGQETQYF. The CDR3 DNA reads as TGTGCCAGCAGCCTTTACGGGACTGGCCAAGAGACCCAGTACTTC.

The genes are TRBV30 and TRBJ1-5, with 7 bases matching TRBD1. This CDR3 region has 14 residues. Trimming cost V 2 bases and J 1 base; bases outside gene matches: 2. CDR1 and CDR2 (germline): GTSNPN, SVGIG (reference sequence). CDR3 DNA: TGTGCCTGGAGTAGAGGGGGCAGCAATCAGCCCCAGCATTTT. This translates into CAWSRGGSNQPQHF.

J is TRBJ2-1 and V is TRBV6-1, with 16 bases fitting TRBD2. After removal of 3 bases from V and 8 bases from J, the junction contained 13 bases not matched to a gene. The CDR3 runs to 19 residues. Germline V gives CDR1 MNHNS, CDR2 SASEGT. The CDR3 here is CASSDRPMGTSGRVDEQFF. As DNA, the CDR3 is TGTGCCAGCAGTGATCGTCCTATGGGGACTAGCGGGAGGGTCGATGAGCAGTTCTTC.

The chain combines TRBV2 with TRBJ2-7, with 10 bases fitting TRBD2. The length of the CDR3 is 13 residues. Germline V lookup: CDR1 SNHLY, CDR2 FYNNEI. V dropped 6 bases and J dropped 4; count of bases not matched to a gene: 3. The CDR3 reads CASSGLAVYEQYF. The CDR3 DNA sequence: TGTGCCAGCAGCGGACTAGCGGTTTACGAGCAGTACTTC.

CDR3 in DNA: TGTGCCAGCAGCGTAGGACTTCAAGAGACCCAGTACTTC. Its translation is CASSVGLQETQYF. This chain connects TRBV9 to TRBJ2-5; D gene unclear. Germline V gene data show CDR1 as SGDLS and CDR2 as YYNGEE. V was cut by 0 bases and J by 2 bases, with 5 bases left in between. The CDR3 spans 13 residues.

This rearrangement joins TRBV28 to TRBJ2-7; D is possibly TRBD2 (6 bases). The CDR3 contains 14 residues. V lost 4 bases, J lost 0 bases, and 10 bases lay in between. Germline CDR1 and CDR2: MDHEN and SYDVKM. In DNA form, the CDR3 reads TGTGCCAGCAGTTCCTGGGACTCCTCCTACGAGCAGTACTTC. Translated: CASSSWDSSYEQYF.

V usage is TRBV4-1 and J usage is TRBJ2-7; 9 nucleotides match TRBD2. J was trimmed by 3 bases and V by 3 bases; bases with no gene match: 6. The germline gives CDR1 MGHRA, CDR2 YSYEKL. The CDR3 has 15 residues. The CDR3 sequence: CASSQQREAGYEQYF. For the CDR3, the DNA is TGCGCCAGCAGCCAGCAGCGGGAGGCAGGCTACGAGCAGTACTTC.

This chain joins TRBV11-2 and TRBJ1-1; no firm D call. The CDR3 totals 13 residues. Germline loops: CDR1 SGHAT, CDR2 FQNNGV. The V and J ends lost 4 bases and 3 bases respectively, with 9 bases between them. CDR3 DNA: TGTGCCAGCAGCTCCTTATATTACACTGAAGCTTTCTTT. Translation: CASSSLYYTEAFF.

This clone was seen a few times. This chain connects TRBV1 to TRBJ2-3; the D call TRBD2 from the table was never checked on the DNA. TRBV1 is flagged as a pseudogene. The CDR3 contains 15 residues. CDR3 protein: CTSSQEPGGTDTQYF. The CDR3 DNA is TGCACCAGCAGCCAAGAACCGGGAGGCACAGATACGCAGTATTTT.

This clone came up once. The genes are TRBV6-1 and TRBJ1-5, with a possible D match to TRBD1 (5 bases). Germline CDR1 MNHNS, CDR2 SASEGT. V dropped 8 bases and J dropped 2 bases, with 16 bases sitting between them. This CDR3 contains 15 residues. The CDR3 DNA reads TGTGCCAGCCTGAATGACAGAGTCGGCAATCAGCCCCAGCATTTT. Translated: CASLNDRVGNQPQHF.

There are a few counts of this clone. This sequence joins TRBV2 and TRBJ1-1, with D possibly matching TRBD1 (5 bases). V dropped 8 bases and J dropped 9 bases, with 13 bases sitting between them. This CDR3 contains 11 residues. Germline lookup yields CDR1 SNHLY and CDR2 FYNNEI. The CDR3 DNA reads as TGTGCCAGCGGGACTTCTGACCAAGCTTTCTTT. Translating it yields CASGTSDQAFF.

The chain links TRBV7-8 to TRBJ2-7; D may be TRBD1 (6 bases). Germline V gene data show CDR1 as SGHVS and CDR2 as FQNEAQ. The length of the CDR3 is 13 residues. The V gene lost 5 bases and the J gene lost 6 bases, with 14 bases spanning the gap. CDR3 sequence: CASSAYRVSEQYF. The CDR3 DNA reads as TGTGCCAGCAGCGCCTACAGGGTCTCCGAGCAGTACTTC.

The V call is TRBV27, the J call TRBJ2-5; D may be TRBD2 (5 bases). CDR3 length: 13 residues. Trimming stripped 3 bases from V and 9 bases from J, with 14 bases between. Germline CDR1 MNHEY, CDR2 SMNVEV (reference sequence). The CDR3 region is CASSFSGFKAQYF. CDR3 bases: TGTGCCAGCAGTTTTTCGGGGTTTAAGGCCCAGTACTTC.

V gene TRBV7-2 combines with J gene TRBJ2-7; D might be TRBD2 (6 bases). Per germline, CDR1 SGHTA and CDR2 FQGNSA. V lost 0 bases to trimming and J lost 3 bases, with 9 bases between them. The CDR3 has 14 residues. CDR3 loop: CASSLAGRHYEQYF. The CDR3 nucleotides read TGTGCCAGCAGCTTAGCTGGGAGGCACTACGAGCAGTACTTC.

This sequence joins TRBV7-2 and TRBJ1-1; D ambiguous. V lost 1 base, J lost 1 base, and 7 bases lay in between. CDR1 is SGHTA, CDR2 FQGNSA, per germline. The CDR3 extends over 14 amino acids. CDR3 sequence: CASSLGRQNTEAFF. The DNA of the CDR3 is TGTGCCAGCAGCTTAGGTCGACAGAACACTGAAGCTTTCTTT.

The V gene is TRBV11-2, the J gene TRBJ2-1; 11 bases agree with TRBD2. The CDR3 loop spans 15 amino acids. V lost 4 bases and J lost 5; bases outside the gene matches: 4. CDR1 is SGHAT, CDR2 FQNNGV, per germline. The DNA of the CDR3 is TGTGCCAGCAGCTCCCGACTAGCGGGAAACAATGAGCAGTTCTTC. Protein product: CASSSRLAGNNEQFF.

This chain joins TRBV2 and TRBJ1-1, with D possibly being TRBD1 (5 bases). Per germline, CDR1 SNHLY and CDR2 FYNNEI. The CDR3 extends over 15 amino acids. V lost 7 bases and J 3 bases, leaving 18 bases between the germline ends. The DNA for the CDR3 is TGTGCCAGCACCCAACGGGGGGGTTGGGACACTGAAGCTTTCTTT. The encoded protein is CASTQRGGWDTEAFF.

V usage is TRBV5-1 and J usage is TRBJ2-3, with 11 bases that match TRBD2. Germline CDR1 reads SGHRS; CDR2 reads YFSETQ. The V segment lost 2 bases and the J segment 2 bases; nucleotides outside the gene matches: 1. CDR3 length equals 15 residues. The CDR3 region is CASSFSGRDTDTQYF. CDR3 coding DNA: TGCGCCAGCAGCTTTAGCGGGAGGGACACAGATACGCAGTATTTT.

V usage is TRBV7-9 and J usage is TRBJ2-7; the match to TRBD2 covers 8 bases. The germline CDR1 and CDR2 sequences are SEHNR and FQNEAQ (reference sequence). This CDR3 region has 16 residues. The J segment lost 0 bases and the V segment lost 3 bases, leaving 7 bases of the junction unmatched. The CDR3 here is CASSFPPLAGSYEQYF. Written as DNA, the CDR3 is TGTGCCAGCAGCTTCCCCCCGCTAGCGGGCTCCTACGAGCAGTACTTC.

V gene TRBV28 combines with J gene TRBJ2-7; D is possibly TRBD1 (6 bases). This CDR3 region has 14 residues. Per germline, CDR1 MDHEN and CDR2 SYDVKM. V lost 3 bases, J lost 2 bases, and 11 bases lay in between. The CDR3 DNA reads TGTGCCAGCAGTTTTTCAGGGGATACCTACGAGCAGTACTTC. Its translation: CASSFSGDTYEQYF.

The chain employs TRBV4-1 and TRBJ2-6, with unresolved D. V dropped 0 bases and J dropped 0 bases, with 12 bases sitting between them. CDR1 is MGHRA and CDR2 is YSYEKL in the germline V gene. The CDR3 totals 18 residues. The chain's CDR3 is CASSQEQSSFSGANVLTF. The CDR3 DNA sequence: TGCGCCAGCAGCCAAGAACAGTCCTCCTTCTCTGGGGCCAACGTCCTGACTTTC.